The 18 T cell receptor beta chains listed next were all sequenced from one sample in a study of T cells in Graves' hyperthyroidism and ophthalmopathy. Amplification yielded TCR beta CDR3 regions, with RNA transcripts as the source. In the first-round RT-PCR of the TCR CDR3, the HTBI primer set was used. One entry per CDR3 protein results from TCRdb running MiXCR on the multiplex PCR reads. This table has some 490,000 distinct CDR3 sequences, about 16% appearing once. The specimen sequenced was blood. Every receptor here comes from a woman aged 25-40 years with Graves' ophthalmopathy.

The chain joins TRBV25-1 to TRBJ2-7; D ambiguous. Germline-derived CDR1 and CDR2 are MGHDK and SYGVNS. The CDR3 has 11 amino acids. Trimming stripped 3 bases from V and 5 bases from J, with 5 bases between. The CDR3 spells CASSDYDEQYF. CDR3 nucleotide sequence: TGTGCCAGCAGTGACTATGACGAGCAGTACTTC.

This clonotype came up a few times. This chain uses TRBV4-1 with TRBJ2-7, with D tentatively TRBD1 or TRBD2 (5 bases each). Germline assignment: CDR1 MGHRA and CDR2 YSYEKL. V lost 4 bases and J lost 0, with 16 bases in between. This CDR3 is 16 amino acids long. CDR3 sequence (DNA): TGCGCCAGCAGCCGCACACTTGGGACGAGCTCCTACGAGCAGTACTTC. Translated, it gives CASSRTLGTSSYEQYF.

The V gene is TRBV7-9, the J gene TRBJ2-3; TRBD1 is a possible D gene (5 bases). The ends were cut back, 3 bases at V and 0 bases at J, with 10 bases in the middle. CDR3 length: 15 residues. From germline, CDR1 is SEHNR and CDR2 FQNEAQ (reference sequence). CDR3 bases: TGTGCCAGCAGCTTCAGCACAGGTAGCACAGATACGCAGTATTTT. This gives the protein CASSFSTGSTDTQYF.

This clonotype was picked up many times. This sequence joins TRBV3-1 and TRBJ2-5; D could derive from TRBD1 or TRBD2 (5 bases each). Germline V CDR1 and CDR2: LGHDT, YNNKEL (reference sequence). The V end was cut by 4 bases, the J end by 4 bases, with 16 bases between. CDR3 length: 15 amino acids. The CDR3 is CASSRTRGAPETQYF. In DNA form, the CDR3 reads TGTGCCAGCAGCCGAACTCGAGGGGCACCAGAGACCCAGTACTTC.

This clonotype was observed many times. V gene TRBV20-1 combines with J gene TRBJ2-3, with D hard to call. The CDR3 is 15 residues long. The ends were cut back, 4 bases at V and 0 bases at J, with 14 bases in the middle. Germline CDR1 and CDR2: DFQATT and SNEGSKA (reference sequence). For the CDR3, the DNA is TGCAGTGCTACGGGTGGTTTTGGTAGCACAGATACGCAGTATTTT. Encoded protein: CSATGGFGSTDTQYF.

This clonotype has at least ten counts. The chain has TRBV5-4 and TRBJ2-3, with D tentatively TRBD1 or TRBD2 (6 bases each). Trimming stripped 6 bases from V and 0 bases from J, with 11 bases between. Germline V gene sequence: CDR1 SGHNT, CDR2 YYREEE (reference sequence). The CDR3 runs to 14 residues. The CDR3 DNA reads as TGTGCCAGCACGAGGGGGGCTAGCACAGATACGCAGTATTTT. Encoded protein: CASTRGASTDTQYF.

This clonotype was seen a handful of times. V is TRBV5-1 and J is TRBJ2-2; D gene uncertain. V lost 5 bases to trimming and J lost 0 bases, with 11 bases between them. The CDR3 is made up of 15 amino acids. Per germline, CDR1 SGHRS and CDR2 YFSETQ. The CDR3 DNA reads TGCGCCAGCAGTCGCGGCAGGTCGAACACCGGGGAGCTGTTTTTT. Its translation: CASSRGRSNTGELFF.

This chain connects TRBV10-3 to TRBJ2-1; 9 nucleotides align to TRBD2. CDR1 is ENHRY, CDR2 SYGVKD, per germline. With V trimmed by 3 bases and J by 1 base, 7 bases remained unmatched. This CDR3 contains 17 residues. CDR3 in DNA: TGTGCCATCAGTGATACGGGACTAGCCGTTTCCTACAATGAGCAGTTCTTC. Amino acid sequence: CAISDTGLAVSYNEQFF.

The table lists this clonotype with many counts. V gene TRBV12-3 or TRBV12-4 combines with J gene TRBJ2-1; maybe TRBD2 (7 bases). The length of the CDR3 is 14 residues. The ends were cut back, 7 bases at V and 9 bases at J, with 19 bases in the middle. The CDR3 bases are TGTGCCAGCAACCAATGGGGGGGGCGGGGTGAGCAGTTCTTC. Encoded protein: CASNQWGGRGEQFF.

This clonotype was counted at least ten times. V gene TRBV28 combines with J gene TRBJ2-7, with a possible D match to TRBD1 (6 bases). V gave up 4 bases and J gave up 7 bases, with 14 bases separating them. Germline V gene sequence: CDR1 MDHEN, CDR2 SYDVKM. The CDR3 has 13 amino acids. The CDR3 sequence: CASSSGAEGEQYF. The CDR3 DNA sequence: TGTGCCAGCAGTTCAGGGGCCGAGGGGGAGCAGTACTTC. Combining the CDR3 with reference TRBV28 and TRBJ2-7 gives the whole variable domain DVKVTQSSRYLVKRTGEKVFLECVQDMDHENMFWYRQDPGLGLRLIYFSYDVKMKEKGDIPEGYSVSREKKERFSLILESASTNQTSMYLCASSSGAEGEQYFGPGTRLTVT.

This clonotype was seen at least ten times. The rearrangement uses TRBV28 and TRBJ2-5; no firm D call. CDR3 length equals 13 residues. Germline V gene data show CDR1 as MDHEN and CDR2 as SYDVKM. Trimming pared 3 bases from V and 0 bases from J, leaving 5 bases between. The CDR3 protein is CASSFGYQETQYF. The CDR3 bases are TGTGCCAGCAGTTTTGGGTACCAAGAGACCCAGTACTTC.

This clonotype occurred many times. The rearrangement uses TRBV20-1 and TRBJ2-3; D remains unclear. Trimming took 0 bases from V and 0 from J, leaving 13 bases between them. CDR1 is DFQATT and CDR2 is SNEGSKA in the germline V gene (reference sequence). This CDR3 comprises 16 residues. CDR3 nucleotide sequence: TGCAGTGCTAGAGAACAAATCCTGGCTAGCACAGATACGCAGTATTTT. Protein sequence: CSAREQILASTDTQYF.

This clonotype was detected only once. This chain links TRBV10-2 with TRBJ2-1; D may be TRBD2 (6 bases). The CDR3 consists of 18 residues. In germline, CDR1 is WSHSY, CDR2 SAAADI. Deletions cut 2 bases from V and 0 bases from J, with 17 bases between. CDR3 sequence reads: CASSELRRENFSYNEQFF. The CDR3 DNA sequence: TGCGCCAGCAGTGAGCTTAGGCGGGAAAACTTCTCCTACAATGAGCAGTTCTTC.

This clonotype was counted at least ten times. The gene calls are TRBV11-2 and TRBJ2-7; maybe TRBD2 (5 bases). This CDR3 has 13 amino acids. V gave up 3 bases and J gave up 2 bases, with 8 bases separating them. In germline, CDR1 is SGHAT, CDR2 FQNNGV. For the CDR3, the DNA is TGTGCCAGCAGCTTCGGGGATACCTACGAGCAGTACTTC. It translates to CASSFGDTYEQYF.

This clonotype was found many times. The chain carries TRBV30 and TRBJ1-1; D possibly corresponds to TRBD1 (6 bases). Germline loops: CDR1 GTSNPN, CDR2 SVGIG (reference sequence). This CDR3 has 14 residues. V was cut by 3 bases and J by 11 bases, with 22 bases left in between. The CDR3 loop reads CAWRVAGNSGGAFF. The CDR3 DNA reads as TGTGCCTGGAGAGTGGCAGGGAACTCGGGGGGCGCTTTCTTT.

The CDR3 region is CASSETPQGRVYIQYF. The CDR3 nucleotides are TGTGCCAGCAGTGAAACGCCCCAGGGCCGGGTATACATTCAGTACTTC. The chain has TRBV6-1 and TRBJ2-4; a weak D match, TRBD1 (5 bases). Germline V lookup: CDR1 MNHNS, CDR2 SASEGT. V dropped 2 bases and J dropped 8 bases, with 19 bases sitting between them. This CDR3 has 16 amino acids.

This clonotype was observed at least ten times. The chain recombines TRBV4-2 with TRBJ2-7; D unresolved. Trimming left V 0 bases short and J 3 bases short, with 12 bases between. Germline V lookup: CDR1 LGHNA, CDR2 YNFKEQ. The CDR3 covers 15 residues. The CDR3: CASSQDLKRVYEQYF. In DNA, the CDR3 is TGTGCCAGCAGCCAAGACTTAAAGCGCGTCTACGAGCAGTACTTC.

This clonotype was observed many times. The chain carries TRBV7-2 and TRBJ2-3; maybe TRBD1 (5 bases). V lost 0 bases and J lost 4, with 8 bases in between. The CDR3 has 14 residues. Looked up from germline, CDR1 is SGHTA and CDR2 is FQGNSA. CDR3 sequence (DNA): TGTGCCAGCAGCTTAGCCCAGGGTCCAGATACGCAGTATTTT. Protein product: CASSLAQGPDTQYF.